This TCR beta chain was sequenced for a study of identical twins (dated by TCRdb to about 2016). About the study as a whole: To test whether fetal clonotypes persist, the study used deep sequencing on TCR alpha and beta repertoires from monozygotic twins, unrelated adults of various ages, and cord blood. To rule out contamination, the twin experiments were replicated at different times with different library preparation protocols. Summary of the overall study and its limitations: Abundant cord blood beta clonotypes carried fewer insertions; young adult naive repertoires showed a weaker similar trend, while memory repertoires showed none. In monozygotic twins, out-of-frame TCR alpha sharing was systematically underestimated by recombination models, although the models agreed with sharing between unrelated individuals. Invariant T cells such as MAIT and iNKT could partly confound zero-insertion analyses, though diverse VJ usage argued against this for most clonotypes. A weaker excess of twin sharing was found in beta out-of-frame sequences because the signal-to-noise ratio was lowered by fewer shared sequences. Conclusions relied on cross-sectional statistical analysis, since the same donors could not be followed over many years. Compared with coincidental sharing between unrelated individuals, out-of-frame TCR alpha sequences shared between twins showed an excess of sequences with low generation probability.

The CDR3 starts with the cysteine, ends with the phenylalanine, and has 15 residues. The read is trimmed to its CDR3 DNA, 45 bases read in frame from base 1. CDR1 and CDR2, per the germline V gene, are SGHTA and FQGNSA. Unmatched junction bases come to 8, with V trimmed by 6 bases and J by 1 base. In regard to this clonotype: Its binding antigen is unknown. Base qualities were left out, and no much larger clone turns up one base away.

Libraries came from 5' RACE. Sequencing used an Illumina HiSeq 2000. A universal primer binding site was introduced by template switching, and a unique molecular identifier was present in the final cDNA, enabling accurate counting of TCR cDNA molecules. First-strand cDNA for TCR alpha and beta chains was synthesized from specific primers in the conserved constant-segment region. To control for contamination, each cDNA library was double barcoded with a SMART-Mk sample barcode plus Illumina barcodes. TruSeq adapter sequences, together with Illumina sample barcodes, were added in two successive PCR steps. The TCR alpha and beta cDNA libraries were sequenced on the Illumina HiSeq platform using custom primers. The paper's processing steps were these. Unique molecular identifiers were extracted from raw reads with MiGEC, and CDR3 positions were determined with MiXCR. For each individual, recombination models were inferred using an EM algorithm with the repgenHMM and IGoR tools. The analysis of shared clonotypes was done with the tcR package in R, with sharing normalized by the product of cloneset sizes. To study raw recombination without the effects of thymic and clonal selection, out-of-frame nonproductive sequences were analyzed. TCRdb took the public reads, trimmed them with fastp at Q25, ran MiXCR for clone calling and kept in-frame beta chains. Duplicate CDR3 protein sequences are folded into a single record with the most common DNA and genes. The authors' filters were not applied to this entry. The sample yields 200,000 to 300,000 distinct CDR3 sequences; about 10% were counted once. The ten biggest clones cover over 8% of the sample.

Every donor was a healthy Caucasian. Using Miltenyi CD45RO+ enrichment and human naive T-cell isolation kits, memory (CD45RO+) and naive T cells were isolated from PBMC. The V gene is TRBV7-2 and the J gene is TRBJ1-2, and TRBD1 aligns with 7 junction nucleotides. The sequence derives from a man in his forties or fifties in good health. Sequencing input: memory T cells sorted from blood. What this sample's cell subset or site label stands for: CD45RO+ enriched T cells. The DNA sequence is given as TGTGCCAGCAGGTCTCAGGGGGGCCATAACTATGGCTACACCTTC. This codes for CASRSQGGHNYGYTF.